Listed here is a single T cell receptor beta chain. Its antigen has not been determined. Qualities for individual bases were not recorded, and no much larger clone is one base off. This sample is part of a study of beta chain features in type 1 diabetes (dated by TCRdb to between 2018 and 2020). In terms of the full investigation: Mean age, gender distribution, total cell number and subset yield were not different between patients and healthy donors. A total of some 100,000,000 sorted cells were examined across all samples, and a strong correlation was observed between cell number per subset and RNA yield. The study compared TCRB repertoires of sorted circulating CD4+ T cell subsets between recently diagnosed type 1 diabetes patients and matched healthy donors. Naive and central memory subsets were obtained from all 30 or so donors, but regulatory and stem cell-like memory subsets were isolated from only 8 patients and 8 healthy donors. Overall study results and their limits: PCR might favor shorter templates, but patient and control samples were amplified and corrected together, so any skew would affect both groups equally. In all four CD4+ subsets, TCRB CDR3 length was moderately but significantly shorter in type 1 diabetes patients. Patients with type 1 diabetes made fewer insertions and deleted more nucleotides at VDJ recombination sites, implying thymic rearrangement abnormalities. Naive, central memory and regulatory TCRB repertoires appeared to be more similar among patients than among healthy donors. Only small numbers of individuals were included in the HLA sub-analyses, which left unresolved whether HLA type had any influence on TCRB rearrangement. Because cDNA was sequenced instead of genomic DNA, activated cells with high expression could be over-represented, although the groups did not differ in activation or CD3 levels.

The High Capacity cDNA Reverse Transcription Kit was used to reverse transcribe all of the isolated RNA, meaning that expressed TCRB transcripts were what got sequenced. Deep immunoSEQ sequencing was applied to naive, central memory and regulatory T cell samples, giving an average of about 3.4 million total reads per sample. Sorted cells were lysed in RLT buffer and RNA was extracted with DNase-treated RNeasy Micro or Mini kits, depending on cell number. Each cell subset was processed on its own to prevent cross-contamination, while patient and healthy donor samples were processed together. TCRB sequences were amplified from cDNA with the immunoSEQ multiplex PCR, producing 87-bp fragments spanning the CDR3 region. Amplicons were sequenced on the Illumina HiSeq platform. In the source study's methods: Synthetic template baselines were used to correct PCR bias computationally, reads within Hamming distance 2 were collapsed together, and singletons that could not be merged were discarded. Reads were aligned to IMGT to assign V, D and J genes, CDR3 length, and insertions or deletions at six rearrangement sites. Within each subset, clonotype counts were normalized to sorted cell number, after which true diversity and Gini coefficients were computed with the tcR R package. The overlap coefficient, calculated on TCRB nucleotide sequences, was used to quantify repertoire sharing. Out-of-frame TCRB sequences from naive cells were analyzed as a proxy for the pre-selection repertoire. TCRdb carries this immuneACCESS record with in-frame sequences only. Its versions omit some clonotypes, under half of them owing to an unresolved V gene in the studies checked, with the rest unexplained. V, J and clone size are those of that table, while D and trimming were read from the DNA. Across this sample there are fewer than 250,000 clones, with 9.6% seen only once. The ten top clones hold less than 0.035% of the sample.

Cut back by 4 bases and 0 bases, the V and J ends lie 6 bases apart. CDR1 and CDR2 are read off the germline V gene (reference sequence) as MNHEY and SMNVEV. The CDR3 has 13 amino acids, counting the end cysteine and phenylalanine. The read is trimmed to its CDR3 DNA, 39 bases read in frame from base 1. A single peripheral blood draw of 95 to 150 mL on average was collected from each donor into heparinised tubes. A BD FACSAria II was used to sort naive, central memory, regulatory and stem cell-like memory CD4+ T cells with a panel that included CD45RO, CCR7, CD25, CD127, CD95 and CD27. Every sorted population had a purity above 98%. Right away, PBMCs were isolated by Lymphoprep density gradient centrifugation and were stained directly, with no culture step. Samples were stained and sorted in pairs, with one healthy donor and one patient per experiment, so that batch effects were minimized.

The sample was naive CD4+ T cells from blood. Per the publication, the cell subset or site label means: true naive CD4+ T cells. The chain uses TRBV27 and TRBJ1-2, with an unclear D gene assignment. The sequence came from a woman between 18 and 29 years old in good health. The sequence in DNA is TGTGCCAGCAGTTCGGTTACTAACTATGGCTACACCTTC. Translated, this is CASSSVTNYGYTF.